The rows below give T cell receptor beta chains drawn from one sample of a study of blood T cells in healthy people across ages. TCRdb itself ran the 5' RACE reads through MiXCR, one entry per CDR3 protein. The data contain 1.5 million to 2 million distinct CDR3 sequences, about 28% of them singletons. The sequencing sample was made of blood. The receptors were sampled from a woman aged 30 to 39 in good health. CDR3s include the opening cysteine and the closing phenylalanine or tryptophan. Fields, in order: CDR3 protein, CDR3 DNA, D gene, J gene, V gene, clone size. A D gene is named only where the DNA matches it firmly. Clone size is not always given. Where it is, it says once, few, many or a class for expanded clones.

cdr3_aa: CASSLAKGTQYF
cdr3_nt: TGTGCCAGCAGCCTAGCGAAAGGCACGCAGTATTTT
d_call: .
j_call: TRBJ2-3
v_call: TRBV2
clone_size: .

cdr3_aa: CASSQAPGREDEQFF
cdr3_nt: TGCGCCAGCAGCCAAGCCCCGGGTCGGGAGGATGAGCAGTTCTTC
d_call: TRBD2
j_call: TRBJ2-1
v_call: TRBV4-3
clone_size: .

cdr3_aa: CAISELSYNSPLHF
cdr3_nt: TGTGCCATCAGTGAGCTCTCCTATAATTCACCCCTCCACTTT
d_call: .
j_call: TRBJ1-6
v_call: TRBV10-3
clone_size: .

cdr3_aa: CSAHSNKGPNIQYF
cdr3_nt: TGCAGCGCCCACTCTAATAAGGGTCCAAACATTCAGTACTTC
d_call: .
j_call: TRBJ2-4
v_call: TRBV29-1
clone_size: .

cdr3_aa: CASSLGGSPGGEQFF
cdr3_nt: TGTGCCAGCAGCTTAGGGGGGTCCCCCGGTGGTGAGCAGTTCTTC
d_call: .
j_call: TRBJ2-1
v_call: TRBV11-2
clone_size: few

cdr3_aa: CASSGSRTGTGGYTF
cdr3_nt: TGTGCCAGCAGTGGAAGCAGGACAGGGACGGGAGGCTACACCTTC
d_call: TRBD1
j_call: TRBJ1-2
v_call: TRBV2
clone_size: .

cdr3_aa: CATSDPDQPQHF
cdr3_nt: TGTGCCACCAGTGATCCTGATCAGCCCCAGCATTTT
d_call: .
j_call: TRBJ1-5
v_call: TRBV24-1
clone_size: few

cdr3_aa: CASSQVRASGRDNEQFF
cdr3_nt: TGCGCCAGCAGCCAAGTGCGGGCTAGCGGGAGGGACAATGAGCAGTTCTTC
d_call: TRBD2
j_call: TRBJ2-1
v_call: TRBV4-3
clone_size: many

cdr3_aa: CASSLVLRDEQYF
cdr3_nt: TGTGCCAGCAGTTTAGTCTTGAGAGACGAGCAGTACTTC
d_call: .
j_call: TRBJ2-7
v_call: TRBV12-3/TRBV12-4
clone_size: many

cdr3_aa: CAWQGLSTGELFF
cdr3_nt: TGTGCCTGGCAGGGCCTTAGCACCGGGGAGCTGTTTTTT
d_call: .
j_call: TRBJ2-2
v_call: TRBV30
clone_size: few

cdr3_aa: CSARVPEAYEQYF
cdr3_nt: TGCAGTGCTAGGGTCCCGGAGGCCTACGAGCAGTACTTC
d_call: .
j_call: TRBJ2-7
v_call: TRBV20-1
clone_size: few

cdr3_aa: CATSGYGTGYGHTF
cdr3_nt: TGTGCCACCAGCGGTTACGGGACAGGGTATGGCCACACCTTC
d_call: TRBD1
j_call: TRBJ1-2
v_call: TRBV15
clone_size: few

cdr3_aa: CASSQDGQLSSEAFF
cdr3_nt: TGTGCCAGCAGCCAAGACGGTCAATTGAGTTCCGAAGCTTTCTTT
d_call: .
j_call: TRBJ1-1
v_call: TRBV7-9
clone_size: .

cdr3_aa: CASSVTLAGGGEDEQFF
cdr3_nt: TGTGCCAGCAGCGTCACTTTAGCGGGAGGTGGTGAGGATGAGCAGTTCTTC
d_call: TRBD2
j_call: TRBJ2-1
v_call: TRBV9
clone_size: few

cdr3_aa: CASSIIAGAKYF
cdr3_nt: TGTGCCAGCAGCATAATAGCGGGAGCGAAGTACTTC
d_call: TRBD2
j_call: TRBJ2-5
v_call: TRBV11-2
clone_size: .

cdr3_aa: CASSSFGSGGRETQYF
cdr3_nt: TGTGCCAGCAGTTCCTTCGGTAGCGGGGGAAGAGAGACCCAGTACTTC
d_call: TRBD2
j_call: TRBJ2-5
v_call: TRBV28
clone_size: .

cdr3_aa: CATSRDRGLVADTQYF
cdr3_nt: TGTGCCACCAGCAGAGATAGGGGGTTGGTTGCAGATACGCAGTATTTT
d_call: .
j_call: TRBJ2-3
v_call: TRBV15
clone_size: few

cdr3_aa: CSPLQGDTQYF
cdr3_nt: TGCAGTCCCCTACAGGGAGATACGCAGTATTTT
d_call: .
j_call: TRBJ2-3
v_call: TRBV20-1
clone_size: .

cdr3_aa: CANSFGGYEQYF
cdr3_nt: TGTGCCAACAGTTTTGGCGGGTACGAGCAGTACTTC
d_call: .
j_call: TRBJ2-7
v_call: TRBV27
clone_size: .

cdr3_aa: CASSQEGTGETQYF
cdr3_nt: TGCGCCAGCAGCCAAGAGGGGACAGGGGAGACCCAGTACTTC
d_call: TRBD1
j_call: TRBJ2-5
v_call: TRBV4-1
clone_size: .

cdr3_aa: CASSQPGLAGAEQFF
cdr3_nt: TGTGCCAGCAGCCAACCGGGACTAGCGGGGGCAGAGCAGTTCTTC
d_call: TRBD2
j_call: TRBJ2-1
v_call: TRBV3-1
clone_size: .

cdr3_aa: CASSLVGASAMLGSYEQYF
cdr3_nt: TGTGCCAGCAGCTTAGTAGGCGCTTCGGCGATGTTGGGGAGCTACGAGCAGTACTTC
d_call: .
j_call: TRBJ2-7
v_call: TRBV7-2
clone_size: few

cdr3_aa: CASSQEEWRDTQYF
cdr3_nt: TGCGCCAGCAGCCAAGAGGAGTGGAGAGATACGCAGTATTTT
d_call: .
j_call: TRBJ2-3
v_call: TRBV4-3
clone_size: many

cdr3_aa: CATSRRTSGGMDTQYF
cdr3_nt: TGTGCCACCAGCAGGAGGACTAGCGGGGGGATGGATACGCAGTATTTT
d_call: TRBD2
j_call: TRBJ2-3
v_call: TRBV15
clone_size: .

cdr3_aa: CASSPKKQTGLRNSPLHF
cdr3_nt: TGTGCCAGCAGTCCCAAAAAGCAGACCGGATTGAGAAATTCACCCCTCCACTTT
d_call: .
j_call: TRBJ1-6
v_call: TRBV12-3/TRBV12-4
clone_size: .

cdr3_aa: CASSLGIRDQETQYF
cdr3_nt: TGCGCCAGCAGCTTGGGTATACGGGACCAAGAGACCCAGTACTTC
d_call: .
j_call: TRBJ2-5
v_call: TRBV5-1
clone_size: .

cdr3_aa: CASSQDAEFYGYTF
cdr3_nt: TGCGCCAGCAGCCAAGATGCGGAATTCTATGGCTACACCTTC
d_call: .
j_call: TRBJ1-2
v_call: TRBV4-3
clone_size: many

cdr3_aa: CASGLGTGNGQFF
cdr3_nt: TGTGCCAGCGGCCTAGGAACAGGGAATGGGCAGTTCTTC
d_call: .
j_call: TRBJ2-1
v_call: TRBV7-3
clone_size: .